These T cell receptor beta chains were read from a single sample in a study of blood T cell repertoires in COVID-19. Libraries were prepared by immunoSEQ multiplex PCR; TCRdb keeps only in-frame clonotypes and omits some of them. Here the sample spans some 200,000 clones, 70% to 85% being singletons. The sample consisted of PBMCs or T cells enriched from blood (not recorded which). The receptors come from an older woman with acute COVID-19. Both conserved end residues are part of each CDR3. Fields, in order: clone size, D gene, V gene, J gene, CDR3 protein, CDR3 DNA. A D gene is named only where the DNA matches it firmly. Not every row has a clone size; where given, it reads once, few, many or a size class.

few	TRBD1	TRBV10-2	TRBJ1-1	CASRDRGRNTEAFF	TGCGCCAGTAGGGACAGGGGAAGAAACACTGAAGCTTTCTTT
-	-	TRBV2	TRBJ1-1	CASSEQGLTNTEAFF	TGTGCCAGCAGTGAACAGGGGTTAACAAACACTGAAGCTTTCTTT
-	-	TRBV29-1	TRBJ1-2	CSVEEGQSYGYTF	TGCAGCGTGGAGGAGGGGCAGTCTTATGGCTACACCTTC
few	-	TRBV7-2	TRBJ1-3	CASSTASGGSNGNTIYF	TGTGCCAGCAGCACAGCCTCGGGAGGGTCCAACGGAAACACCATATATTTT
few	-	TRBV2	TRBJ2-5	CASDGLYQETQYF	TGTGCCAGCGACGGACTATACCAAGAGACCCAGTACTTC
-	-	TRBV9	TRBJ2-5	CASSAYIRETQYF	TGTGCCAGCAGCGCTTACATCCGAGAGACCCAGTACTTC
-	TRBD1	TRBV9	TRBJ2-5	CASSVSGGTGGLETQYF	TGTGCCAGCAGCGTCTCGGGCGGGACAGGGGGTTTGGAGACCCAGTACTTC
-	-	TRBV25-1	TRBJ1-2	CASSETTIWDYGYTF	TGTGCCAGCAGTGAAACGACTATTTGGGACTATGGCTACACCTTC
once	-	TRBV27	TRBJ2-3	CASSLFEYF	TGTGCCAGCAGTTTATTCGAGTATTTT
-	-	TRBV6-5	TRBJ1-2	CASSLARGEVGYTF	TGTGCCAGCAGCCTCGCCCGGGGGGAAGTAGGCTACACCTTC
few	TRBD2	TRBV5-4	TRBJ2-1	CASSSPTSGGDNEQFF	TGTGCCAGCAGCTCCCCGACTAGCGGGGGGGACAATGAGCAGTTCTTC
many	-	TRBV7-8	TRBJ1-4	CASSLERGEKLFF	TGTGCCAGCAGCTTAGAACGGGGTGAAAAACTGTTTTTT
-	-	TRBV6-5	TRBJ2-3	CASQARGTDTQYF	TGTGCCAGTCAGGCCAGGGGAACAGATACGCAGTATTTT
-	TRBD1	TRBV30	TRBJ1-2	CAWSTGTDVDYGYTF	TGTGCCTGGAGCACCGGGACAGATGTTGACTATGGCTACACCTTC
-	TRBD2	TRBV5-1	TRBJ2-1	CASSLGASGRDEQFF	TGCGCCAGCAGCTTGGGGGCTAGCGGGAGGGACGAGCAGTTCTTC
-	-	TRBV5-4	TRBJ1-4	CASSLKGQGVEKLFF	TGTGCCAGCAGCTTAAAGGGCCAAGGGGTTGAAAAACTGTTTTTT
-	TRBD2	TRBV5-6	TRBJ2-3	CASSPGLAGFLDTQYF	TGTGCCAGCAGCCCGGGACTAGCGGGATTTCTTGATACGCAGTATTTT
-	-	TRBV5-1	TRBJ1-2	CASSSGIHASYTF	TGCGCCAGCAGCTCCGGGATCCACGCAAGCTACACCTTC
-	TRBD1	TRBV10-3	TRBJ2-5	CAISEGGAETQYF	TGTGCCATCAGTGAAGGGGGCGCGGAGACCCAGTACTTC
-	TRBD2	TRBV5-4	TRBJ2-1	CASSPTGGIAFF	TGTGCCAGCAGCCCGACCGGGGGGATAGCGTTCTTC
-	-	TRBV30	TRBJ1-5	CAWSRDSNQPQHF	TGTGCCTGGAGCAGGGATAGCAATCAGCCCCAGCATTTT
-	TRBD1	TRBV7-9	TRBJ1-5	CASSSTGSINQPQHF	TGTGCCAGCAGCTCGACAGGGTCCATCAATCAGCCCCAGCATTTT
-	-	TRBV19	TRBJ1-1	CASSILGQGGEAFF	TGTGCCAGTAGTATACTTGGTCAGGGTGGTGAAGCTTTCTTT
-	TRBD1	TRBV9	TRBJ1-6	CASSPGTGSGYNSPLHF	TGTGCCAGCAGCCCCGGGACAGGGTCGGGCTATAATTCACCCCTCCACTTT
-	TRBD1	TRBV11-3	TRBJ2-1	CASSLVGGVLNEQFF	TGTGCCAGCAGCTTAGTAGGGGGCGTACTCAATGAGCAGTTCTTC
-	-	TRBV30	TRBJ2-5	CAWSVTGLETQYF	TGTGCCTGGAGTGTCACAGGGCTGGAGACCCAGTACTTC
-	TRBD1	TRBV6-5	TRBJ1-2	CASSRADRGNYGYTF	TGTGCCAGCAGTCGAGCGGACAGGGGGAACTATGGCTACACCTTC
-	TRBD1	TRBV24-1	TRBJ1-1	CATRKDRDTEAFF	TGTGCCACCCGCAAAGACAGGGACACTGAAGCTTTCTTT
-	TRBD2	TRBV27	TRBJ2-5	CASSPAGGPETQYF	TGTGCCAGCAGCCCAGCGGGGGGGCCAGAGACCCAGTACTTC
-	TRBD1	TRBV4-3	TRBJ1-1	CASSLSDRGTEAFF	TGCGCCAGCAGCCTTAGCGACAGGGGCACTGAAGCTTTCTTT
-	TRBD2	TRBV18	TRBJ2-1	CASSPGTSGNNEQFF	TGTGCCAGCTCACCAGGGACTAGCGGAAACAATGAGCAGTTCTTC
-	TRBD1	TRBV19	TRBJ1-4	CATRNPGQDNEKLFF	TGTGCCACCCGAAACCCGGGACAGGATAATGAAAAACTGTTTTTT
-	TRBD1	TRBV7-9	TRBJ2-5	CASSWSPSGTGGETQYF	TGTGCCAGCAGCTGGAGCCCATCCGGGACAGGCGGAGAGACCCAGTACTTC
once	-	TRBV4-3	TRBJ2-3	CASSQDRGMTDTQYF	TGCGCCAGCAGCCAAGATAGGGGGATGACAGATACGCAGTATTTT
-	TRBD1	TRBV18	TRBJ1-1	CASSPQGARAEAFF	TGTGCCAGCTCACCACAGGGGGCGCGTGCTGAAGCTTTCTTT
-	-	TRBV5-1	TRBJ2-1	CASSLEQSSYNEQFF	TGCGCCAGCAGCTTGGAACAGAGCTCCTACAATGAGCAGTTCTTC
-	-	TRBV7-2	TRBJ1-1	CASRPRDTYGEAFF	TGTGCCAGCAGACCCCGGGACACCTATGGAGAAGCTTTCTTT
-	TRBD2	TRBV5-4	TRBJ2-2	CASSFGLAGGNTGELFF	TGTGCCAGCAGCTTTGGTCTAGCGGGAGGGAACACCGGGGAGCTGTTTTTT
-	TRBD1	TRBV5-4	TRBJ1-4	CASSSRTGLNEKLFF	TGTGCCAGCAGCAGCCGGACAGGGCTTAATGAAAAACTGTTTTTT
few	-	TRBV7-9	TRBJ2-3	CASTLGTGGTDTQYF	TGTGCCAGCACCTTAGGAACGGGGGGCACAGATACGCAGTATTTT
-	-	TRBV27	TRBJ2-7	CASMRGAYEQYF	TGTGCCAGCATGAGAGGTGCCTACGAGCAGTACTTC
-	-	TRBV28	TRBJ1-2	CASSSPPRGNYGYTF	TGTGCCAGCAGTTCCCCCCCCAGGGGTAACTATGGCTACACCTTC
-	-	TRBV28	TRBJ1-2	CASSIYYGYTF	TGTGCCAGCAGCATTTACTATGGCTACACCTTC
-	TRBD2	TRBV28	TRBJ2-2	CASSSAGGNTGELFF	TGTGCCAGCAGCTCAGCGGGGGGGAACACCGGGGAGCTGTTTTTT
-	-	TRBV2	TRBJ1-2	CASSVGEEFYGYTF	TGTGCCAGCAGTGTCGGTGAAGAATTCTACGGCTACACCTTC
few	TRBD2	TRBV27	TRBJ2-7	CASSLGSGRAYEQYF	TGTGCCAGCAGTTTGGGTAGCGGGAGGGCATACGAGCAGTACTTC
-	-	TRBV5-4	TRBJ1-1	CASSRPDSLNTEAFF	TGTGCCAGCAGCAGACCGGACAGTCTGAACACTGAAGCTTTCTTT
-	TRBD1	TRBV6-5	TRBJ2-5	CASSTGQGAKETQYF	TGTGCCAGCAGCACGGGACAGGGGGCGAAGGAGACCCAGTACTTC
-	-	TRBV12-3/TRBV12-4	TRBJ2-2	CAGDRTGSGELFF	TGTGCCGGCGACAGGACTGGCTCCGGGGAGCTGTTTTTT
-	TRBD1	TRBV5-4	TRBJ1-1	CASSLGHTGADEAFF	TGTGCCAGCAGCTTGGGCCATACAGGGGCTGATGAAGCTTTCTTT
-	-	TRBV19	TRBJ2-7	CASGSSYEQYF	TGTGCCAGCGGTAGCTCCTACGAGCAGTACTTC